The T cell receptor (beta chain) described here comes from a study of long-term antiretroviral therapy in people with HIV. With respect to this clone: What it binds is not known.

Study-level points and caveats: Someone took the blood between about 2004 and 2017, maybe while older ART regimens were in use. Post-ART, diversity grew, though it stayed under transplant donor control levels. Controls had broader CDR3 length ranges than HIV repertoires did.

They ran version v3.0 of the immunoSEQ assay at survey level. Sequencing used immunoSEQ multiplex PCR; TCRdb keeps in-frame clones, though not all of them. The sample consists of 15,000 to 20,000 clones, about nine tenths of them appearing once. Germline V lookup: CDR1 SGHNT, CDR2 YYREEE (reference sequence). This CDR3 is 14 amino acids long. Germline trimming cut 5 bases from V and 3 bases from J; bases unmatched to any gene: 4. This chain links TRBV5-4 with TRBJ1-4; 7 nucleotides agree with TRBD1. Sequenced material: unsorted PBMCs, taken 0.6 years after starting antiretroviral therapy. The source of this sequence is a middle-aged woman with HIV. CDR3 sequence: CASSRGLANEKLFF. Here the CDR3 DNA reads TGTGCCAGCAGTAGGGGGCTAGCTAATGAAAAACTGTTTTTT.